This T cell receptor beta chain was sequenced for a study of CD8+ T cells in alopecia areata. Overall study findings and caveats: Patients showed less clear TCR sequence sharing than mice, possibly partly because of HLA diversity. It was lesional scalp, especially alopecia totalis/universalis, that showed higher clonality than normal scalp.

Obtained from alopecia areata patients were lesional scalp punch biopsies along with peripheral blood. Reverse transcription of extracted RNA yielded cDNA, which provided the sequencing template. Only in-frame clones appear in the TCRdb table, and some are missing; sequencing was by immunoSEQ multiplex PCR. This table has about 160,000 clones, over 45% appearing once. Germline CDR1 and CDR2: KGHSH and LQKENI. V was trimmed by 2 bases and J by 1 base, leaving 5 bases between them. This CDR3 has 13 residues. This clone was found a few times. What it recognizes is unknown. This chain joins TRBV18 and TRBJ1-1; no clear D gene. The sequencing sample was made of CD4+ T cells sorted from blood. The sequence was collected from a human donor with alopecia areata. Here the CDR3 DNA reads TGTGCCAGCTCACCAGCCACGAACACTGAAGCTTTCTTT. Translating it yields CASSPATNTEAFF.